The source of this TCR beta chain is a study of blood T cell repertoires in COVID-19. Study summary: The United States, Italy and Spain provided the acute and convalescent COVID-19 samples. Sample material is recorded as cDNA or gDNA derived from T cells, B-cell-depleted T cells, or PBMCs.

CDR1 is PRHDT and CDR2 is FYEKMQ in the germline V gene (reference sequence). With 2 bases removed from V and 0 bases from J, the gap between germline ends came to 5 bases. The CDR3 covers 13 residues. In the study's own analysis: Scientists estimated how many nucleated cells there were by amplifying reference gene primers. Produced via immunoSEQ multiplex PCR; TCRdb's table is partial and in-frame only. V, J and clone size derive from that table, while D and trimming were established from the DNA sequence. The data contain tens of thousands of clones, almost 90% of them singletons. This chain connects TRBV13 to TRBJ2-7; D is possibly TRBD1 (5 bases). The TCR was taken from a man between 60 and 75 years old with acute or convalescent COVID-19. The sample taken for sequencing was peripheral blood. The CDR3 reads CASSLRGSYEQYF. DNA for the CDR3: TGTGCCAGCAGCTTAAGGGGCTCCTACGAGCAGTACTTC.